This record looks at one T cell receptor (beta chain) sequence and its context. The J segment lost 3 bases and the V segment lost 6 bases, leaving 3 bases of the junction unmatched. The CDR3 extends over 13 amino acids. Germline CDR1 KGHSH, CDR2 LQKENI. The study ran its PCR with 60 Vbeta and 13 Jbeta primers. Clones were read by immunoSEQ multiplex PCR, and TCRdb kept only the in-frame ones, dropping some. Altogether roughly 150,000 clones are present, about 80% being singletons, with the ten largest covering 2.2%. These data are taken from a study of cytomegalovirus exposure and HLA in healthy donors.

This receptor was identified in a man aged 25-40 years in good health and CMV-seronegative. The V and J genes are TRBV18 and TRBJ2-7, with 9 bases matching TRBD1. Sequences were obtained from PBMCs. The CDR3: CASSQGQGYEQYF. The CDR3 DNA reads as TGTGCCAGCTCCCAGGGACAGGGCTACGAGCAGTACTTC.